The present T cell receptor (beta chain) was sequenced within a study of blood T cell repertoires in COVID-19. TCRdb's table, derived via immunoSEQ multiplex PCR, lists solely in-frame clones and lacks some. The sample lists roughly 340,000 clones; roughly 90% were seen once. The CDR3 consists of 16 residues. The germline V and J ends were trimmed by 0 bases and 4 bases, with 13 bases remaining between them. CDR1 and CDR2 from the germline V gene are SGHTA and FQGNSA. Recruited during active infection, patients (from Seattle) were subsequently followed longitudinally. Input material: peripheral blood. This rearrangement joins TRBV7-2 to TRBJ1-5; D gene unclear. The receptor was derived from a woman in her seventies with COVID-19, enrolled during active disease. CDR3: CASSLASGTANQPQHF. The CDR3 nucleotides are TGTGCCAGCAGCTTAGCGTCGGGAACAGCTAATCAGCCCCAGCATTTT.